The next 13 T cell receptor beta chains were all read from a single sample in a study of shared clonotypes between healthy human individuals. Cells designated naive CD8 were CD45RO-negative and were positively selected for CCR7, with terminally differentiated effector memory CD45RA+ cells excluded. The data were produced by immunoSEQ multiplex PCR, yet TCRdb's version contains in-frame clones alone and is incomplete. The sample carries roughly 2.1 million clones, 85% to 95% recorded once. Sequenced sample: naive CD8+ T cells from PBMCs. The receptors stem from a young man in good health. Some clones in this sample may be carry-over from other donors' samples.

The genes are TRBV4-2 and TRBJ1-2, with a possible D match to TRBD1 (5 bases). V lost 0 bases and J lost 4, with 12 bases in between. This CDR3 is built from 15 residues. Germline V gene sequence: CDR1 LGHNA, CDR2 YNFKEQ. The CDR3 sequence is CASSQERDRPYGYTF. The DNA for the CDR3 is TGTGCCAGCAGCCAAGAGAGAGACAGACCCTATGGCTACACCTTC.

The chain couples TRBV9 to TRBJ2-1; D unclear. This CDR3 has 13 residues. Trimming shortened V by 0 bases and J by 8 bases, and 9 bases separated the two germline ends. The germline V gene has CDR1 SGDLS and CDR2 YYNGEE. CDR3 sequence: CASSVGSPHEQFF. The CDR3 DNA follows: TGTGCCAGCAGCGTAGGGAGTCCCCATGAGCAGTTCTTC.

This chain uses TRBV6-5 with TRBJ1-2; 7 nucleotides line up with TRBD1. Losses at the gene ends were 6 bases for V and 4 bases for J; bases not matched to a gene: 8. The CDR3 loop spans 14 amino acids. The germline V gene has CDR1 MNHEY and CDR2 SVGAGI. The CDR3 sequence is CASRQQGYGYGYTF. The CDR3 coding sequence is TGTGCCAGCAGGCAACAGGGGTATGGCTATGGCTACACCTTC.

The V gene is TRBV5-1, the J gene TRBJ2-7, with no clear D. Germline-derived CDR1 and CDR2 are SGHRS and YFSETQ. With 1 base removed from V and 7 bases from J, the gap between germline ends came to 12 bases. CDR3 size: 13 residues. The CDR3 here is CASSLTIAREQYF. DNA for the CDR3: TGCGCCAGCAGCTTGACAATTGCGCGGGAGCAGTACTTC.

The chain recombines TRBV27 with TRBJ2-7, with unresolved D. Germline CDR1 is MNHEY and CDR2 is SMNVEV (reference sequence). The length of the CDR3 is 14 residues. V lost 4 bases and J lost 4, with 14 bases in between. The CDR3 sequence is CASSSGGGAYEQYF. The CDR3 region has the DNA TGTGCCAGCAGTTCTGGTGGCGGAGCATACGAGCAGTACTTC.

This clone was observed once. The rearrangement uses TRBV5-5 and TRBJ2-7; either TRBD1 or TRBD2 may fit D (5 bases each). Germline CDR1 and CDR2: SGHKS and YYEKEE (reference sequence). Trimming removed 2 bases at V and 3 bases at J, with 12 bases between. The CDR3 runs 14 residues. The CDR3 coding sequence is TGTGCCAGCAGCTTCGGGGACGGTTACTACGAGCAGTACTTC. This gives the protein CASSFGDGYYEQYF.

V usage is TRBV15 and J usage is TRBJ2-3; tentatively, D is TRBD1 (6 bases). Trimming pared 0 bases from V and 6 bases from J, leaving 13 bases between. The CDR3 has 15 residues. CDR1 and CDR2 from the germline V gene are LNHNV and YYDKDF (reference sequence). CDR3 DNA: TGTGCCACCAGCAGAGAAAGACAGGCCGCCGATACGCAGTATTTT. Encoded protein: CATSRERQAADTQYF.

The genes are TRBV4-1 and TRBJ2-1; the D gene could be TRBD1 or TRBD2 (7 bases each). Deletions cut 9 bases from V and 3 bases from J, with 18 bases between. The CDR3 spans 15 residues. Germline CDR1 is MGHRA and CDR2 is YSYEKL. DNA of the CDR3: TGCGCCAGTGGACAGGAGGGGAGGGTCTACAATGAGCAGTTCTTC. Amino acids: CASGQEGRVYNEQFF.

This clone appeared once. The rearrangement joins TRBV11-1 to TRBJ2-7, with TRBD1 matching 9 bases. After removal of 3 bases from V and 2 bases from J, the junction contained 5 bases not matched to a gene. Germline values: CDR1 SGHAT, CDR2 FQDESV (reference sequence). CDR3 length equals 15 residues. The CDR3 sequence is CASSFLGTGPYEQYF. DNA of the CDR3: TGTGCCAGCAGCTTTCTAGGGACAGGGCCCTACGAGCAGTACTTC.

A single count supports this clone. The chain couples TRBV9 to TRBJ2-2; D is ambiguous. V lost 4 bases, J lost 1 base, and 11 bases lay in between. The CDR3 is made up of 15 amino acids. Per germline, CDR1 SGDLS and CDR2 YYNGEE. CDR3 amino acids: CASSLGQQNTGELFF. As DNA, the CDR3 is TGTGCCAGCAGCCTTGGGCAGCAGAACACCGGGGAGCTGTTTTTT.

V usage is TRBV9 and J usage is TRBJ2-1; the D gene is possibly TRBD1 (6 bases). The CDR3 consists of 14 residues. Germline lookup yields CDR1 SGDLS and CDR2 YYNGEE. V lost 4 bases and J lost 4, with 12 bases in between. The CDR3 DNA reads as TGTGCCAGCAGCCCCACAGGGCCTTACAATGAGCAGTTCTTC. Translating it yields CASSPTGPYNEQFF.

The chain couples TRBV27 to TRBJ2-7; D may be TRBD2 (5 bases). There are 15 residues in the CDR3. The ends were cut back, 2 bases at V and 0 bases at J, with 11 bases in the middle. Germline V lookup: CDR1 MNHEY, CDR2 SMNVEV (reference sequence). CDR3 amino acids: CASSLVGANSYEQYF. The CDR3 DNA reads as TGTGCCAGCAGTTTAGTGGGAGCAAACTCCTACGAGCAGTACTTC.

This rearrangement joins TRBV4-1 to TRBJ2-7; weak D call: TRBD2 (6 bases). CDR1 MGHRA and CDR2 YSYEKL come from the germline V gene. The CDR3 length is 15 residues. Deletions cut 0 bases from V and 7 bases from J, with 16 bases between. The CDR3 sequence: CASSQEGGRLGEQYF. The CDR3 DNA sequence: TGCGCCAGCAGCCAAGAAGGTGGGAGACTAGGGGAGCAGTACTTC.